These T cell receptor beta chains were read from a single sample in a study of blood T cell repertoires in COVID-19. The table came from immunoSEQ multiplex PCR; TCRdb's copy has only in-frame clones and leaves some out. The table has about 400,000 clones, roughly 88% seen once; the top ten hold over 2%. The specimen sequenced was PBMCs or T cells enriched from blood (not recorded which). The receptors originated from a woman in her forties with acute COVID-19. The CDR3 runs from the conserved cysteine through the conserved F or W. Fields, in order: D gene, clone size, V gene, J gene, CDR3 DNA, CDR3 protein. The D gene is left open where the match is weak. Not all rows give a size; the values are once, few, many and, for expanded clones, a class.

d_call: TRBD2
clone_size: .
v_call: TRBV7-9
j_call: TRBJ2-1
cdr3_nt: TGTGCCAGCAGCCTAATTAGCGGGGGCCTATCCTACAATGAGCAGTTCTTC
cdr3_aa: CASSLISGGLSYNEQFF

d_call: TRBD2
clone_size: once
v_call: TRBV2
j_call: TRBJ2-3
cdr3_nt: TGTGCCAGCAGATTACTAGCGGGGGCCACCCGCACAGATACGCAGTATTTT
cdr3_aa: CASRLLAGATRTDTQYF

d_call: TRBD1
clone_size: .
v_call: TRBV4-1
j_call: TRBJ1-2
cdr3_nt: TGCGCCAGCAGCCAAGACAGACAGGGGGCCTATGGCTACACCTTC
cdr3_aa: CASSQDRQGAYGYTF

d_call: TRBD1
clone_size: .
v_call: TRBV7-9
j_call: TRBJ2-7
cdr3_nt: TGTGCCAGCAGACAACAGGGGACAAGCTCCTACGAGCAGTACTTC
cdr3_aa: CASRQQGTSSYEQYF

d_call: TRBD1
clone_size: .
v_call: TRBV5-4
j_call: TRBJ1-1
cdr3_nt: TGTGCCACCATCACAGGGGCTGGCACTGAAGCTTTCTTT
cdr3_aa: CATITGAGTEAFF

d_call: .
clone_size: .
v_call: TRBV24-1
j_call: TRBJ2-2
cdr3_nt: TGTGCCACCAGTGATTCACTGAGTCTGAACACCGGGGAGCTGTTTTTT
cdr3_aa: CATSDSLSLNTGELFF

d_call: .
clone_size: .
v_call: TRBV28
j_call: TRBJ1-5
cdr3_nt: TGTGCCAGCAGACAGACAGGTAGCAATCAGCCCCAGCATTTT
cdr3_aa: CASRQTGSNQPQHF

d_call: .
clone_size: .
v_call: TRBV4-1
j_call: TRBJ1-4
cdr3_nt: TGCGCCAGCAGCGCGACGCAGGGTGAAAAACTGTTTTTT
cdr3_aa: CASSATQGEKLFF

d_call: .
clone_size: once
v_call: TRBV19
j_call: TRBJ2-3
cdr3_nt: TGTGCCAGTAGTATCCAATCAGGGATTTCAGATACGCAGTATTTT
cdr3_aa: CASSIQSGISDTQYF

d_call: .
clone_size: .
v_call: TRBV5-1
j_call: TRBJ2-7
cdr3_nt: TGCGCCAGCAGCTTGAGTCCGGCAGGTCAAACAAACTACGAGCAGTACTTC
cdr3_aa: CASSLSPAGQTNYEQYF

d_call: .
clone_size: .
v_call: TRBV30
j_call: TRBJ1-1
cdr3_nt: TGTGCCGTAACGTACGGAGAGGAAGCTTTCTTT
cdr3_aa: CAVTYGEEAFF

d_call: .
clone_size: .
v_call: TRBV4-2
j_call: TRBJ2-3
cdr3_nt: TGTGCCAGCAGCCAAGGGGGGCTGGCAGATACGCAGTATTTT
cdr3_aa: CASSQGGLADTQYF

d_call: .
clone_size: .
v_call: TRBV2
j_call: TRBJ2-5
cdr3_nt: TGTGCCAGCAGTGGAAGTCACTCGATAGAGACCCAGTACTTC
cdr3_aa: CASSGSHSIETQYF

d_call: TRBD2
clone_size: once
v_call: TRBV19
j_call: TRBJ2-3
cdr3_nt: TGTGCCAGTAGCAATAGCGGGGGGTTCACAGATACGCAGTATTTT
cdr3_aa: CASSNSGGFTDTQYF

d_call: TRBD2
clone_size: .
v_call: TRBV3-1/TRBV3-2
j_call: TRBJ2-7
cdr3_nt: TGTGCCAGCAGCCAGAGACTAGCGGGAGTCTACGAGCAGTACTTC
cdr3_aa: CASSQRLAGVYEQYF

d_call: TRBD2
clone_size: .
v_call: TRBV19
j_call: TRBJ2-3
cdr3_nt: TGTGCCAGTAGTATGGGGGGAGGGCACACAGATACGCAGTATTTT
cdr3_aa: CASSMGGGHTDTQYF

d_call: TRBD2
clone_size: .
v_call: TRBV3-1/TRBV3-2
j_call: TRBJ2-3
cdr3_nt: TGTGCCAGCAGAAGCGGGGGGGGACTACTCACAGATACGCAGTATTTT
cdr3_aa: CASRSGGGLLTDTQYF

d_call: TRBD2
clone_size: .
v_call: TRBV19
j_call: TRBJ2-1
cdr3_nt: TGTGCCAGTAGTACGAGGGTCCAATTCGGGGGGGGCGACTACAATGAGCAGTTCTTC
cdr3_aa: CASSTRVQFGGGDYNEQFF

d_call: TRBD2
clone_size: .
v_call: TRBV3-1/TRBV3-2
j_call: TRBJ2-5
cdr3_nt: TGTGCCAGCAGCCAGGGGACTAGCGGGCTAGAGACCCAGTACTTC
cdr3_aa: CASSQGTSGLETQYF

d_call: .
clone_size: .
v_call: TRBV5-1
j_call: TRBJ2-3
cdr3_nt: TGCGCCAGCAGCTTGGCGGTGTCTAGCACAGATACGCAGTATTTT
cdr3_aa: CASSLAVSSTDTQYF

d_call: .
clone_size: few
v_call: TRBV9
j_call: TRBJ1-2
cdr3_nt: TGTGCCAGCAGCGTAGTTCTCCCCCGACAGGGCTACACCTTC
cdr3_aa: CASSVVLPRQGYTF

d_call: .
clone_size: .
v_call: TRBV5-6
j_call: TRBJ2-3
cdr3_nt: TGTGCCAGCAGCCCGGACAGTTGGGATACGCAGTATTTT
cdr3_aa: CASSPDSWDTQYF

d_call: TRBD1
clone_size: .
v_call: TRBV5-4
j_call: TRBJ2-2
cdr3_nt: TGTGCCAGCAGCTTGTACAGGGGCCTCGCCGGGGAGCTGTTTTTT
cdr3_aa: CASSLYRGLAGELFF

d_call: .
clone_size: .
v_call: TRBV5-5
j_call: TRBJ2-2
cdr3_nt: TGTGCCAGCAGCTCAACAGGGTTAAGCGGGGAGCTGTTTTTT
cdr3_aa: CASSSTGLSGELFF

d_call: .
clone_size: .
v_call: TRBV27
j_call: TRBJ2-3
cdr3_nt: TGTGCCAGCAGATACGGGGTGGATACGCAGTATTTT
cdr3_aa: CASRYGVDTQYF

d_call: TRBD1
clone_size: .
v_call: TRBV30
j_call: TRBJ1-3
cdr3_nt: TGTGCCTGGAGTGTACGAGACAGGGGTTTATCTGGAAACACCATATATTTT
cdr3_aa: CAWSVRDRGLSGNTIYF

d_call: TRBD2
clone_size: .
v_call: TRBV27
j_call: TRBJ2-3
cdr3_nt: TGTGCCAGCCACTCGGTTAGCGGGGGCCGCACAGATACGCAGTATTTT
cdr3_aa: CASHSVSGGRTDTQYF

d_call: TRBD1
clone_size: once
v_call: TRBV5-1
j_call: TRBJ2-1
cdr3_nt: TGCGCCAGCAGCTTAACGACAGGGAGCTCCTACAATGAGCAGTTCTTC
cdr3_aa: CASSLTTGSSYNEQFF

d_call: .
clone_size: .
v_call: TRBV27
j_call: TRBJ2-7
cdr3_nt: TGTGCCAGCAGAGCGGGCGGTGCCGGTCCTCGGGAAGAGCAGTACTTC
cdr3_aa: CASRAGGAGPREEQYF

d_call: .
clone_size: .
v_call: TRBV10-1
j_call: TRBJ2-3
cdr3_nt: TGCGCCAGCAGTGAGTCACGCGGGGGCCCCACAGATACGCAGTATTTT
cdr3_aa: CASSESRGGPTDTQYF

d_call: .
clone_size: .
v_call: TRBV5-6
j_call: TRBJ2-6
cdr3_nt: TGTGCCAGCAGCTTGGCTCAGGGACTCCCTGGGGCCAACGTCCTGACTTTC
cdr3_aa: CASSLAQGLPGANVLTF

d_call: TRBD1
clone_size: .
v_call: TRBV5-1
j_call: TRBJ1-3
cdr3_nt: TGCGCCAGCAGCTTAGAAGTATCGGGACAGGGAAACACCATATATTTT
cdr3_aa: CASSLEVSGQGNTIYF

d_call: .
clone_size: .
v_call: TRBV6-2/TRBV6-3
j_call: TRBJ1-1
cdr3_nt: TGTGCCAGCAGTCAGGACTGGAACACTGAAGCTTTCTTT
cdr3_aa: CASSQDWNTEAFF

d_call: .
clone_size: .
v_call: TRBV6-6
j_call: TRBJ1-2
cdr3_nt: TGTGCCAGCAGTAACCCCGACAGTTATGGCTACACCTTC
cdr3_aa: CASSNPDSYGYTF

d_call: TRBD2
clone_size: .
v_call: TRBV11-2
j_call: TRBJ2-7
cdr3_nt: TGTGCCAGCAGCTTAGTGGCTAGCGGGGGTAGCGAGCAGTACTTC
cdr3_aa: CASSLVASGGSEQYF

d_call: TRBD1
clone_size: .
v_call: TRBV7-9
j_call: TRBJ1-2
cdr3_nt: TGTGCCAGCAGCCTAGACAGGGCGGTTCGTGGCTACACCTTC
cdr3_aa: CASSLDRAVRGYTF

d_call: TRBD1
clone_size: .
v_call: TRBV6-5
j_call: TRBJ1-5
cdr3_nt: TGTGCCAGCAGTCCCTGGACAGGGAGCAATCAGCCCCAGCATTTT
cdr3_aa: CASSPWTGSNQPQHF

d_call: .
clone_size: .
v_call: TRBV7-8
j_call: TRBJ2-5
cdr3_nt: TGTGCCAGCAGCTTACCTTCCAGCGGACAAGAGACCCAGTACTTC
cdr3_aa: CASSLPSSGQETQYF

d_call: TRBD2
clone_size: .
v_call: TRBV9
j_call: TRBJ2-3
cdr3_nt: TGTGCCAGCAGCGTAGCCAGCGGGGGGGCTACGCAGTATTTT
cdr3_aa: CASSVASGGATQYF

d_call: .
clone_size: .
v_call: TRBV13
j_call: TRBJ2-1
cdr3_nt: TGTGCCAGCAGCCTAGGCACGGGGAAGATCTACAATGAGCAGTTCTTC
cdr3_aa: CASSLGTGKIYNEQFF

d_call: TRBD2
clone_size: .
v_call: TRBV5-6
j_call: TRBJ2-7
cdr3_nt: TGTGCCAGCAGCTTGCCTAGCGGGGGCCGGAAGCAGTACTTC
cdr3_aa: CASSLPSGGRKQYF